This T cell receptor (beta chain) was captured in a study of OX40 agonist ivuxolimab in advanced cancers. TCRdb's copy holds only in-frame clones and misses some; the assay was immunoSEQ multiplex PCR. The sample lists about 64,000 clones; 80% to 90% were seen once. This clone was recorded only once. Germline assignment: CDR1 SQVTM and CDR2 ANQGSEA. The CDR3 loop spans 14 amino acids. Trimming removed 6 bases from V and 4 bases from J, with 18 bases in between. This rearrangement joins TRBV29-1 to TRBJ1-2; maybe TRBD1 (6 bases). Sequenced material: CD4+ or CD8+ T cells sorted from blood, taken in a trial of the OX40 agonist ivuxolimab. The sequence was collected from an adult with an advanced solid tumor such as melanoma, head and neck, liver or kidney cancer. The CDR3 DNA reads as TGCAGCGTCGCCGGGACACCCAATTTCTATGGCTACACCTTC. Its translation: CSVAGTPNFYGYTF.